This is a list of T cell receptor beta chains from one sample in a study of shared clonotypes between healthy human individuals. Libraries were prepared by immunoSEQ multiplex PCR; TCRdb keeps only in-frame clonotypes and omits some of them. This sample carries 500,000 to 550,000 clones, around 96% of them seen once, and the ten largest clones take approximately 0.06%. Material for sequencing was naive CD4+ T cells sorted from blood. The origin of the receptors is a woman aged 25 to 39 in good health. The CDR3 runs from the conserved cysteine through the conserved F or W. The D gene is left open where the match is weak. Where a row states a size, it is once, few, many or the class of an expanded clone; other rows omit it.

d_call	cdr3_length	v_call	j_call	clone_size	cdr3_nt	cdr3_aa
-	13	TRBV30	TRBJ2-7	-	TGTGCCTGGAGTCTAAGGGGGGACGGCAAGCAGTACTTC	CAWSLRGDGKQYF
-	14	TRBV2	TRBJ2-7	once	TGTGCCAGCATAGTCAGGACCGGAGGCTACGAGCAGTACTTC	CASIVRTGGYEQYF
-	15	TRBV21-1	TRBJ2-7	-	TGTGCCAGCAGCAAAGGTAGGGGGCGCAAGTACGAGCAGTACTTC	CASSKGRGRKYEQYF
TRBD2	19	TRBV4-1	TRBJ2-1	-	TGCGCCAGCAGCCAAGCCCCACCCGGACTAGCGGGAGATTACAATGAGCAGTTCTTC	CASSQAPPGLAGDYNEQFF
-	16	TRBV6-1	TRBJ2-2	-	TGTGCCAGCAGTGAATTGGACAGAGCGAACACCGGGGAGCTGTTTTTT	CASSELDRANTGELFF
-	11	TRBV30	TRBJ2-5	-	TGTGCCTGGAGGCCGGGGGAGACCCAGTACTTC	CAWRPGETQYF
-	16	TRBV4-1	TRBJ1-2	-	TGCGCCAGCAGCCGGATTCGGGGGGAGTTAGACTATGGCTACACCTTC	CASSRIRGELDYGYTF
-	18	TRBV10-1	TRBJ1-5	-	TGCGCCAGCAGCGCTGACAGTTCCCCAACCTATAGCAATCAGCCCCAGCATTTT	CASSADSSPTYSNQPQHF
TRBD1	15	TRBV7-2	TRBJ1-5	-	TGTGCCAGCAGCTGGGGACAGGCATCTGATCAGCCCCAGCATTTT	CASSWGQASDQPQHF
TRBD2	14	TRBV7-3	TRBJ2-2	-	TGTGCCAGCAGCTCCCATTCAGCGGGAGTCGAGCTGTTTTTT	CASSSHSAGVELFF
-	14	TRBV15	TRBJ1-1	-	TGTGCCACCAGCAGAGATGTTGCGAACACTGAAGCTTTCTTT	CATSRDVANTEAFF
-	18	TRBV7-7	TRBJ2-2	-	TGTGCCAGCAGCCAAGCGAGGCGGTCCGCAGGGAACACCGGGGAGCTGTTTTTT	CASSQARRSAGNTGELFF
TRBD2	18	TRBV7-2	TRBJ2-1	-	TGTGCCAGCAGCTTTCGGCTAGCGGGAGATAGGGGCGACAATGAGCAGTTCTTC	CASSFRLAGDRGDNEQFF
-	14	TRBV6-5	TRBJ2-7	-	TGTGCCAGCAGTTACCAGAGGGGGAGCCACGAGCAGTACTTC	CASSYQRGSHEQYF